One and the same sample provided the 21 T cell receptor beta chains below, sequenced in a study of early T cells in non-severe SARS-CoV-2 infection. TCRdb re-called the 5' RACE reads through MiXCR, storing one row per CDR3 protein. Of fewer than 30,000 distinct CDR3 sequences in the sample, roughly 5.6% were seen once. Specimen: whole blood. The receptors derive from an adult who was a healthcare worker with PCR-confirmed SARS-CoV-2 infection or an uninfected control (not recorded which).

This clonotype came up many times. The V call is TRBV28, the J call TRBJ1-5; D remains ambiguous. The CDR3 is made up of 13 amino acids. Germline CDR1 and CDR2: MDHEN and SYDVKM. V gave up 5 bases and J gave up 2 bases, with 7 bases separating them. The CDR3 DNA is TGTGCCAGCAGTATTGAAGGCAATCAGCCCCAGCATTTT. Amino acid sequence: CASSIEGNQPQHF.

This clonotype was observed a handful of times. The V and J genes are TRBV29-1 and TRBJ2-2; 14 bases line up with TRBD2. Trimming cost V 5 bases and J 5 bases; bases outside gene matches: 7. The CDR3 spans 16 residues. Looked up from germline, CDR1 is SQVTM and CDR2 is ANQGSEA. Here the CDR3 reads CSVLGLAGVRTGELFF. In DNA form, the CDR3 reads TGCAGCGTTTTGGGACTAGCGGGAGTACGGACCGGGGAGCTGTTTTTT.

The sample holds many counts of this clonotype. The chain has TRBV7-2 and TRBJ1-5, with D unresolved. Germline CDR1 is SGHTA and CDR2 is FQGNSA. Trimming cost V 0 bases and J 6 bases, with 6 bases left between them. The CDR3 spans 13 residues. Here the CDR3 DNA reads TGTGCCAGCAGCTTAGCGCAGAGTCAGCCCCAGCATTTT. Encoded protein: CASSLAQSQPQHF.

This clonotype occurred many times. This chain joins TRBV28 and TRBJ2-1; 8 nucleotides match TRBD2. The CDR3 runs to 15 residues. The germline V gene encodes CDR1 MDHEN and CDR2 SYDVKM. The J segment lost 3 bases and the V segment lost 7 bases, leaving 8 bases of the junction unmatched. In DNA, the CDR3 is TGTGCCAGCACCCGCGGGCTAGCGGGCTACAATGAGCAGTTCTTC. It is translated as CASTRGLAGYNEQFF. The entire variable domain, with the rest obtained from reference TRBV28 and TRBJ2-1, is as follows: DVKVTQSSRYLVKRTGEKVFLECVQDMDHENMFWYRQDPGLGLRLIYFSYDVKMKEKGDIPEGYSVSREKKERFSLILESASTNQTSMYLCASTRGLAGYNEQFFGPGTRLTVL.

The rearrangement links TRBV21-1 to TRBJ1-1. TRBV21-1 is a pseudogene. The CDR3 length is 17 residues. The CDR3 reads CASSQRGSDTKNTEAFF. CDR3 bases: TGTGCCAGCAGCCAAAGAGGCTCAGACACTAAGAACACTGAAGCTTTCTTT.

At least ten counts were recorded for this clonotype. The chain combines TRBV28 with TRBJ2-5; 7 nucleotides match TRBD2. In germline, CDR1 is MDHEN, CDR2 SYDVKM. The CDR3 covers 17 residues. Germline trimming cut 4 bases from V and 5 bases from J; bases unmatched to any gene: 16. This CDR3 reads CASSSTRLARPRETQYF. CDR3 DNA: TGTGCCAGCAGTTCGACCAGACTAGCTAGGCCGAGGGAGACCCAGTACTTC.

The V gene is TRBV28, the J gene TRBJ1-5; D ambiguous. The CDR3 length is 12 residues. V lost 6 bases and J lost 4, with 7 bases in between. Germline assignment: CDR1 MDHEN and CDR2 SYDVKM. CDR3 amino acids: CASSQRNQPQHF. Here the CDR3 DNA reads TGTGCCAGCAGCCAAAGGAATCAGCCCCAGCATTTT.

This clonotype was seen many times. The V and J genes are TRBV7-9 and TRBJ2-1; TRBD2 matches 13 bases. The germline gives CDR1 SEHNR, CDR2 FQNEAQ (reference sequence). J gave up 0 bases and V 0 bases, and 11 bases lay outside the gene matches. The CDR3 has 21 amino acids. The CDR3 coding sequence is TGTGCCAGCAGCTTAGCCCCGGGACTAGCGGGACTCAACCCCTCCTACAATGAGCAGTTCTTC. Translated: CASSLAPGLAGLNPSYNEQFF.

The chain recombines TRBV6-5 with TRBJ1-5, with 11 bases fitting TRBD1. Germline V gives CDR1 MNHEY, CDR2 SVGAGI. V gave up 6 bases and J gave up 0 bases; unmatched junction bases: 7. The CDR3 totals 17 residues. CDR3 coding DNA: TGTGCCAGCAGGAGGACAGGGGGCCGCTATAGCAATCAGCCCCAGCATTTT. Translation: CASRRTGGRYSNQPQHF.

This clonotype has more than one count but fewer than ten. The chain joins TRBV7-2 to TRBJ1-2; 7 bases are shared with TRBD1. The CDR3 totals 17 residues. After removal of 3 bases from V and 0 bases from J, the junction contained 10 bases not matched to a gene. The germline V gene has CDR1 SGHTA and CDR2 FQGNSA. Here the CDR3 reads CASSFMEGAGSNYGYTF. The DNA of the CDR3 is TGTGCCAGCAGCTTTATGGAGGGGGCAGGCTCTAACTATGGCTACACCTTC.

This clonotype was recorded many times. The chain carries TRBV28 and TRBJ2-7, with 9 bases aligning to TRBD1. CDR3 length equals 15 residues. Germline lookup yields CDR1 MDHEN and CDR2 SYDVKM. V trimming: 7 bases; J trimming: 0 bases; junction bases outside the gene matches: 7. The CDR3 reads CASKTTGGSSYEQYF. The CDR3 DNA is TGTGCCAGCAAAACGACAGGGGGAAGCTCCTACGAGCAGTACTTC.

This clonotype showed up many times. This rearrangement joins TRBV7-6 to TRBJ2-1; D remains ambiguous. The V end was cut by 4 bases, the J end by 0 bases, with 10 bases between. The CDR3 consists of 15 residues. Germline CDR1 reads SGHVS; CDR2 reads FNYEAQ. The DNA for the CDR3 is TGTGCCAGCAGCTCTCAGGAGAGCTCCTACAATGAGCAGTTCTTC. Translating gives CASSSQESSYNEQFF.

This clonotype was found many times. The J gene is TRBJ1-1, the V gene TRBV6-5; D not certain. CDR1 and CDR2 (germline): MNHEY, SVGAGI. V lost 5 bases to trimming and J lost 5 bases, with 15 bases between them. This CDR3 is 14 amino acids long. Here the CDR3 reads CASSPSDTGTEAFF. The CDR3 region has the DNA TGTGCCAGCAGTCCAAGTGACACTGGGACTGAAGCTTTCTTT.

The sample holds many counts of this clonotype. In DNA form, the CDR3 reads TGTGCCTGGACCCCCGGTTATAACACTGAAGCTTTCTTT. Its translation is CAWTPGYNTEAFF. V and J are TRBV30 and TRBJ1-1; D gene unclear. In germline, CDR1 is GTSNPN, CDR2 SVGIG (reference sequence). With 4 bases removed from V and 2 bases from J, the gap between germline ends came to 11 bases. The CDR3 totals 13 residues.

This clonotype was seen at least ten times. V is TRBV12-3 or TRBV12-4 and J is TRBJ1-4; unclear D gene. Trimming took off 1 base at V and 4 bases at J, with 10 bases between the two ends. The CDR3 has 15 amino acids. The CDR3 loop reads CASSLGGRGNEKLFF. The DNA of the CDR3 is TGTGCCAGCAGTTTAGGCGGCCGGGGTAATGAAAAACTGTTTTTT.

This clonotype was seen a few times. The rearrangement uses TRBV27 and TRBJ2-3; D unclear. From germline, CDR1 is MNHEY and CDR2 SMNVEV (reference sequence). With 3 bases removed from V and 4 bases from J, the gap between germline ends came to 8 bases. The length of the CDR3 is 13 residues. The CDR3 region is CASSFTYSDTQYF. CDR3 coding DNA: TGTGCCAGCAGTTTCACATACTCAGATACGCAGTATTTT.

This clonotype was detected a few times. The chain is built from TRBV28 and TRBJ2-1; 7 bases agree with TRBD1. Germline V gene sequence: CDR1 MDHEN, CDR2 SYDVKM. The CDR3 covers 14 residues. V dropped 5 bases and J dropped 6; count of bases not matched to a gene: 7. CDR3 residues: CASSATGMGNEQFF. In nucleotides, the CDR3 is TGTGCCAGCAGTGCGACAGGGATGGGCAATGAGCAGTTCTTC.

This clonotype was found many times. The gene calls are TRBV20-1 and TRBJ2-6, with 8 bases lining up with TRBD2. Germline trimming cut 5 bases from V and 0 bases from J; bases unmatched to any gene: 9. The CDR3 is 17 residues long. Germline CDR1 DFQATT, CDR2 SNEGSKA (reference sequence). DNA for the CDR3: TGCAGTGCTCGGGTTAGCGGGACGATCTCTGGGGCCAACGTCCTGACTTTC. It is translated as CSARVSGTISGANVLTF.

Many counts were recorded for this clonotype. The genes are TRBV10-3 and TRBJ1-1; TRBD1 is a possible D gene (5 bases). Deletions cut 1 base from V and 3 bases from J, with 9 bases between. This CDR3 is built from 14 residues. Germline lookup yields CDR1 ENHRY and CDR2 SYGVKD. CDR3 sequence reads: CAISEFEQDTEAFF. Here the CDR3 DNA reads TGTGCCATCAGTGAGTTTGAACAGGACACTGAAGCTTTCTTT.

This clonotype has more than one count but fewer than ten. The V call is TRBV28, the J call TRBJ2-2, with 7 bases lining up with TRBD2. The CDR3 has 16 residues. The ends lost 8 bases at V and 5 bases at J; junction bases unmatched: 14. Germline CDR1 is MDHEN and CDR2 is SYDVKM. The CDR3 DNA reads TGTGCCAGCGGCACTTGGGGGGAGGGCCGGACCGGGGAGCTGTTTTTT. Its protein product is CASGTWGEGRTGELFF.

The sample holds many counts of this clonotype. The chain uses TRBV11-2 and TRBJ1-1; D unclear. V lost 5 bases and J 4 bases, leaving 8 bases between the germline ends. CDR1 SGHAT and CDR2 FQNNGV come from the germline V gene. The CDR3 loop spans 12 amino acids. For the CDR3, the DNA is TGTGCCAGCAGCCCTTCTGGCACTGAAGCTTTCTTT. It translates to CASSPSGTEAFF. Full variable domain (outside the CDR3, taken from reference TRBV11-2 and TRBJ1-1): EAGVAQSPRYKIIEKRQSVAFWCNPISGHATLYWYQQILGQGPKLLIQFQNNGVVDDSQLPKDRFSAERLKGVDSTLKIQPAKLEDSAVYLCASSPSGTEAFFGQGTRLTVV.